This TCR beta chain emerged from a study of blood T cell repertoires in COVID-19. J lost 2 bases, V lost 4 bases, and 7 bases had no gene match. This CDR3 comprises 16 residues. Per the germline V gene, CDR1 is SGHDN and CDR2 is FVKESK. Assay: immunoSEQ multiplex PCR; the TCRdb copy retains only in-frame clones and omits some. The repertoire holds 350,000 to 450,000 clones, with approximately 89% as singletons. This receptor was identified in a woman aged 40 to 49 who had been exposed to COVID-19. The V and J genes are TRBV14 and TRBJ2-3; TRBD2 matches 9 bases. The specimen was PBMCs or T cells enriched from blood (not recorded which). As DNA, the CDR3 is TGTGCCAGCAGCCGTGAACTAGCGGGTACCACAGATACGCAGTATTTT. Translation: CASSRELAGTTDTQYF. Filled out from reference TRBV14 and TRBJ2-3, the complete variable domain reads EAGVTQFPSHSVIEKGQTVTLRCDPISGHDNLYWYRRVMGKEIKFLLHFVKESKQDESGMPNNRFLAERTGGTYSTLKVQPAELEDSGVYFCASSRELAGTTDTQYFGPGTRLTVL.